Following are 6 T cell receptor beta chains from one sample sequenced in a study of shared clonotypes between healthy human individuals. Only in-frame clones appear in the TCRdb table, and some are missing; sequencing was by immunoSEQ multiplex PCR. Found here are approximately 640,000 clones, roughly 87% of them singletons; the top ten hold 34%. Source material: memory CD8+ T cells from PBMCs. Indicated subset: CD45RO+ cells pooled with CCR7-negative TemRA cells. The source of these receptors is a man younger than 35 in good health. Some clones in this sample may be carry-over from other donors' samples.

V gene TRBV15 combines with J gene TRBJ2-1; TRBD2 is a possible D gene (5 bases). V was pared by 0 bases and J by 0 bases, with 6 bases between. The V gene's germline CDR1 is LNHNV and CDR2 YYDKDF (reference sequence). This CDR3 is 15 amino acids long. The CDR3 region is CATSRDRDSYNEQFF. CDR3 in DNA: TGTGCCACCAGCAGAGACCGGGACTCCTACAATGAGCAGTTCTTC.

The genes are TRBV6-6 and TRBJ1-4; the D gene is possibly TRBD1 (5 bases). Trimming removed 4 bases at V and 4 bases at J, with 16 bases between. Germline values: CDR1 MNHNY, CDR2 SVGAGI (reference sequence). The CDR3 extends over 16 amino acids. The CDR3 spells CASSSLPGRLNEKLFF. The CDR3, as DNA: TGTGCCAGCAGTTCCCTCCCGGGACGACTTAATGAAAAACTGTTTTTT.

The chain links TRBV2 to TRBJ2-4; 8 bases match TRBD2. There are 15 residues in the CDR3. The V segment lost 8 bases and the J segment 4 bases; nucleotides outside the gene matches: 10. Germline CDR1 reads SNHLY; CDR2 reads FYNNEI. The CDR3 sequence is CASSGGSWEKNIQYF. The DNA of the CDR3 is TGTGCCAGCTCGGGGGGGAGTTGGGAAAAAAACATTCAGTACTTC. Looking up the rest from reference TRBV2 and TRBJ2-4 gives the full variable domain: EPEVTQTPSHQVTQMGQEVILRCVPISNHLYFYWYRQILGQKVEFLVSFYNNEISEKSEIFDDQFSVERPDGSNFTLKIRSTKLEDSAMYFCASSGGSWEKNIQYFGAGTRLSVL.

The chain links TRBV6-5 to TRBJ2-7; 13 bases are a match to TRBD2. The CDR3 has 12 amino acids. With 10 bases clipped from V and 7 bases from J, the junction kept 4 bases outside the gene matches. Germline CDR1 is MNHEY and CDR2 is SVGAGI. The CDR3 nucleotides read TGTGCCATACTAGCGGGAGGGCGTGAGCAGTACTTC. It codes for CAILAGGREQYF.

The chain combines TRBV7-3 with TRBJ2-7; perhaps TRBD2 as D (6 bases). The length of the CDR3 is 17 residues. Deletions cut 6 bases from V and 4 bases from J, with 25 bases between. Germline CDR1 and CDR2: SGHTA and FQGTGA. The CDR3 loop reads CASSPYSGVLQGYEQYF. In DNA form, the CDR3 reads TGTGCCAGCAGTCCGTATAGCGGAGTCCTTCAAGGGTACGAGCAGTACTTC.

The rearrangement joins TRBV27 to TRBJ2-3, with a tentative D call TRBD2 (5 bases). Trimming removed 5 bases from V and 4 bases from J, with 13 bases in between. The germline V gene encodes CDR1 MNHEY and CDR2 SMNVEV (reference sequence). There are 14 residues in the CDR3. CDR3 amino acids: CASSPSQRADTQYF. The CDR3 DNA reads TGTGCCAGCAGTCCATCACAGAGGGCAGATACGCAGTATTTT.